This record concerns one T cell receptor beta chain sequence. This clonotype was recorded many times. Its antigen is unknown. No much larger clonotype is one base removed from it; base qualities were not supplied. This entry comes from a study of T cells in Graves' hyperthyroidism and ophthalmopathy (dated by TCRdb to 2018 to 2020). Background on the whole study: Peripheral blood was collected at initial diagnosis, before any treatment. For training and testing, the roughly 93 patients in the discovery cohort were randomly divided in a 7:3 ratio. To identify distinguishing TCR V-J signatures, a discovery cohort of about 95 patients was used, comprising roughly 45 with Graves' ophthalmopathy and around 60 with stable Graves' hyperthyroidism. Once sampling was done, hyperthyroidism patients were given methimazole at a starting dose of 30 mg daily, whereas ophthalmopathy patients were given high-dose intravenous methylprednisolone. In addition, the study compared T-cell repertoires in thyroid tissue and in blood from a handful of Graves' hyperthyroidism patients. TCR Vbeta CDR3 sequencing of 120 to 150 peripheral blood samples (roughly 43 ophthalmopathy, over 70 hyperthyroidism and approximately 17 progressor patients) is reported in the paper. Prospective prediction of ophthalmopathy was tested in an independent validation cohort consisting of about 20 hyperthyroidism patients and more than 15 patients who later progressed to ophthalmopathy. Overall study results and their limits: During validation, the model predicted progression to ophthalmopathy a median of approximately 6 months ahead of onset, with around 71% sensitivity and under 85% specificity. Blood samples also contained most of the expanded thyroid clonotypes (frequency above 0.001), which suggests that blood repertoires may reflect thyroid immune responses. No statistical method was used to set the sample size in advance, and investigators knew the group allocation. A 13 V-J signature model separated ophthalmopathy from stable hyperthyroidism, with 87.88% sensitivity and roughly 82% specificity in cross-validation and 80%/75% in testing.

The TCR beta CDR3 regions were amplified from RNA transcripts. The first round of RT-PCR for the TCR CDR3 was performed with the HTBI primer set and the Qiagen OneStep RT-PCR kit. Libraries were constructed in a second round of multiplex PCR, after which size selection and purification were performed. Sequencing of the libraries was done on an Illumina HiSeq2000 using paired-end 100 bp reads. Turning to the authors' computational methods: Raw data were processed with SOAPnuke, discarding reads with adapters, uncalled bases, mean Phred below 15, or no exact constant-primer or identifier match. High-quality paired reads were merged with COPE v1.2.5, and unique nucleotide sequences were defined as clonotypes. Clonotypes were aligned to IMGT TRBV, TRBD and TRBJ reference segments using MiTCR v1.1. The analysis was restricted to V-J combinations with a frequency above 0.0001, which together covered over 99% of the repertoires. A TCS score was defined as the ratio between F50 (clonal expansion) and ExV (chaos), using BLOSUM62-based TCRdist between CDR3 peptides within each V-J. Welch's t-statistics and random forest reduced roughly 530 V-J features to 10 to 15, which were used in a naive Bayes classifier (R e1071). Using fastp at Q25 and MiXCR, TCRdb reprocessed the public reads and kept productive beta chains. Rows are combined by CDR3 protein, so each entry shows the most common genes and DNA. TCRdb, not the original authors, processed these V and J calls. This sample comprises around 420,000 distinct CDR3 sequences, roughly 14% of them detected only once. The ten largest clonotypes hold 7.7% of the sample.

The CDR3 goes from the cysteine to the phenylalanine over 11 residues. Only the CDR3 DNA is retained, 33 bases long and in frame from the first base. The trim is 5 bases for V and 9 bases for J, with a gap of 9 bases between the germline ends. Looking up the germline V gene yields CDR1 SGHDT and CDR2 YYEEEE. Stable Graves' hyperthyroidism was defined as no progression to ophthalmopathy during 18 months of follow-up. The hyperthyroidism patients were between 18 and 65 years old and newly diagnosed, with a disease duration of less than 2 months. Any patient with an uncontrolled infection, another autoimmune disease, pregnancy or lactation was excluded. Clinical symptoms, serum thyroxine and TRAb, thyroid ultrasound, and orbital computed tomography formed the basis for the diagnoses. Ficoll-Paque density gradient centrifugation was used to isolate PBMCs from approximately 10 ml of fresh peripheral blood. Total RNA was extracted with Trizol reagent, and quality was checked on an Agilent 2100 Bioanalyzer.

The rearrangement combines TRBV5-6 with TRBJ2-1; the D segment may tentatively be TRBD1 or TRBD2, each giving 5 matched bases. The material sequenced was blood. The clonotype comes from a young woman with Graves' hyperthyroidism. In nucleotide form, the sequence is TGTGCCAGCAGGCAGGGACGTGAGCAGTTCTTC. Translated, this is CASRQGREQFF.